The 4 T cell receptor beta chains below come from one sample, sequenced in a study of CD8 T cells in Susac syndrome. Roughly 0.45 to 1 ug RNA was reverse transcribed with random hexamers. TCRdb called the immunoSEQ multiplex PCR reads again in MiXCR, with one record for every CDR3 protein. Among about 430,000 distinct CDR3 sequences listed, roughly 85% were seen once. The sample consisted of CD8+ T cells from PBMCs. These receptors all stem from a human donor with multiple sclerosis.

The chain employs TRBV2 and TRBJ2-1; no firm D call. This CDR3 region has 13 residues. CDR1 is SNHLY, CDR2 FYNNEI, per germline. V lost 4 bases and J lost 6, with 10 bases in between. The CDR3 DNA reads as TGTGCCAGCAGTGTCTCCTCGGGCAATGAGCAGTTCTTC. Amino acids: CASSVSSGNEQFF.

This clonotype appeared a few times. The chain couples TRBV7-9 to TRBJ1-1, with D unclear. The CDR3 is made up of 16 amino acids. CDR1 is SEHNR, CDR2 FQNEAQ, per germline (reference sequence). The V end lost 4 bases, the J end lost 4 bases, and 19 bases lay between the germline ends. CDR3: CASSSPWGRLSTEAFF. CDR3 nucleotides: TGTGCCAGCAGCTCCCCATGGGGAAGGCTGAGCACTGAAGCTTTCTTT. The full variable domain, with the rest looked up from reference TRBV7-9 and TRBJ1-1, is DTGVSQNPRHKITKRGQNVTFRCDPISEHNRLYWYRQTLGQGPEFLTYFQNEAQLEKSRLLSDRFSAERPKGSFSTLEIQRTEQGDSAMYLCASSSPWGRLSTEAFFGQGTRLTVV.

The chain joins TRBV10-3 to TRBJ2-7; 13 nucleotides agree with TRBD2. V trimming: 6 bases; J trimming: 5 bases; junction bases outside the gene matches: 4. CDR1 and CDR2 from the germline V gene are ENHRY and SYGVKD. This CDR3 is 14 amino acids long. CDR3 DNA: TGTGCCATCAGAGAAGGACTAGCGGGAGACGAGCAGTACTTC. Residues: CAIREGLAGDEQYF.

This chain uses TRBV29-1 with TRBJ2-7; possibly TRBD2 for D (5 bases). Germline V lookup: CDR1 SQVTM, CDR2 ANQGSEA. CDR3 size: 13 residues. V lost 3 bases, J lost 4 bases, and 13 bases lay in between. The DNA for the CDR3 is TGCAGCGTTGATCTTAGCGATTCGTACGAGCAGTACTTC. This gives the protein CSVDLSDSYEQYF.